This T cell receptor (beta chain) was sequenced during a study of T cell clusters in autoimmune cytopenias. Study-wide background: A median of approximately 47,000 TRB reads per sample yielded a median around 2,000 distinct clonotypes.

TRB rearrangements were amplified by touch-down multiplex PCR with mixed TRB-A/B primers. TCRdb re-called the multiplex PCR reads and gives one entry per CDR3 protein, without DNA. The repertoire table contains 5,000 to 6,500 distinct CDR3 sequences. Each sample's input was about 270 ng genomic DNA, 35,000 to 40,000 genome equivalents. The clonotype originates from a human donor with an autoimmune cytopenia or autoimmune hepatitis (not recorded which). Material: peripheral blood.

CDR3 residues: CASSFSGTSTETQYF. The gene calls are TRBV5-1 and TRBJ2-5; TCRdb's D gene call, TRBD2, goes unchecked for lack of DNA. CDR1 is SGHRS and CDR2 is YFSETQ in the germline V gene. CDR3 size: 15 residues.